This TCR beta chain came from a study of CD8+CD57+ T cells in acquired aplastic anemia. Turning to the study itself: On average, sorted CD4+ and CD8+ cells gave about 2.9 ug of DNA.

Selection for sequencing was limited to patients who had shown CD8+CD57+ cell expansion by flow cytometry. The table lists this clonotype with a few counts. TCR beta VDJ combinations and CDR3 sequences were profiled from genomic DNA. A single record per CDR3 protein comes from TCRdb applying MiXCR to the reads. This table has under 350,000 distinct CDR3 sequences, 56% appearing once. This receptor was identified in a human donor with aplastic anemia. The specimen sequenced was sorted CD4+, CD8+, or CD8+CD57+ T cells (not recorded which) from PBMCs.

The DNA for the CDR3 is TGTGCCACCAGTGATTTGAGGACAAATGGCTACACCTTC. Protein product: CATSDLRTNGYTF. The chain carries TRBV24-1 and TRBJ1-2; D is possibly TRBD1 (5 bases). The germline V gene encodes CDR1 KGHDR and CDR2 SFDVKD. V was cut by 0 bases and J by 6 bases, with 7 bases left in between. The CDR3 extends over 13 amino acids.